At least ten counts were recorded for the clone carrying this T cell receptor (beta chain). The target antigen is unknown. TCRdb reprocessed the PCR reads via MiXCR and lists one record per CDR3 protein. This table has roughly 65,000 distinct CDR3 sequences, 17% appearing once. The entry originates in a study of molecular identifiers for immune sequencing clone quantification. Study-wide findings and caveats: Detection of one spiked Jurkat cell's TCR RNA reportedly worked in around 1 million naive cells.

Germline V gene data show CDR1 as MNHEY and CDR2 as SMNVEV (reference sequence). The germline V and J ends were trimmed by 6 bases and 5 bases, with 14 bases remaining between them. This CDR3 comprises 14 residues. Source material: naive CD8+ T cells from blood, with Jurkat cell RNA spiked in. The sample's subset: FACS-sorted CD8+CD4-CCR7+CD45RA+ naive T cells. V usage is TRBV27 and J usage is TRBJ2-1; D is perhaps TRBD1 (6 bases). The sequence was collected from a human donor in good health. Some libraries in this study had Jurkat cell RNA spiked in. The CDR3 loop is CASSQNRDNNEQFF. DNA for the CDR3: TGTGCCAGCAGCCAGAACCGGGACAACAATGAGCAGTTCTTC.